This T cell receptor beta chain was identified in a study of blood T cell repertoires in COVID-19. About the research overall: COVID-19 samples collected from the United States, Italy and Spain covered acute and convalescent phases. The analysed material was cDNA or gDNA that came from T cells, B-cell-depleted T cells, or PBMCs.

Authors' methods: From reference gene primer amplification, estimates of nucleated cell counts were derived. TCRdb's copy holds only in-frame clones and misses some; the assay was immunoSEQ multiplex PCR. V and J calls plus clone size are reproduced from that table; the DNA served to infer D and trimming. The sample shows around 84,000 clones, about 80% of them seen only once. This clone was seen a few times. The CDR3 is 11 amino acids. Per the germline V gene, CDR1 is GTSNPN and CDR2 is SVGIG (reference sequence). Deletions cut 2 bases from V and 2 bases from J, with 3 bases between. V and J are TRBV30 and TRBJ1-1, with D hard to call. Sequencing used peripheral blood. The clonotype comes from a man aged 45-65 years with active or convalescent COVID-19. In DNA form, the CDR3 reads TGTGCCTGGAGTATAAACACTGAAGCTTTCTTT. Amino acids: CAWSINTEAFF. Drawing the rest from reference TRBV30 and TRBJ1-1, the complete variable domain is SQTIHQWPATLVQPVGSPLSLECTVEGTSNPNLYWYRQAAGRGLQLLFYSVGIGQISSEVPQNLSASRPQDRQFILSSKKLLLSDSGFYLCAWSINTEAFFGQGTRLTVV.